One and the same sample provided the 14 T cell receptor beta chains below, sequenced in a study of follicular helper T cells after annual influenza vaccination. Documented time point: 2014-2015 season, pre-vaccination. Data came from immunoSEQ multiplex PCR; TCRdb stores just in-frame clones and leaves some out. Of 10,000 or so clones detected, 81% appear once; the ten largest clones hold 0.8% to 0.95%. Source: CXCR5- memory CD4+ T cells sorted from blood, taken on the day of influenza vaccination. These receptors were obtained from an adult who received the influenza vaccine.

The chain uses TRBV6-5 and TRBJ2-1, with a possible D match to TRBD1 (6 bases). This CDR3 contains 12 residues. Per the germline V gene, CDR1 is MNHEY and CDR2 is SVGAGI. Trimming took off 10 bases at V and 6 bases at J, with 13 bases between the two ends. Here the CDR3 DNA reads TGTGCCACCGAGGGGGATAGCAATGAGCAGTTCTTC. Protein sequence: CATEGDSNEQFF.

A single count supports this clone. CDR3: CASSIDRGTGTYEQYF. Here the CDR3 DNA reads TGTGCCAGTAGTATAGATCGAGGGACAGGGACCTACGAGCAGTACTTC. The gene calls are TRBV19 and TRBJ2-7; 9 bases line up with TRBD1. Germline-derived CDR1 and CDR2 are LNHDA and SQIVND (reference sequence). The CDR3 sequence is 16 residues long. V dropped 0 bases and J dropped 2; count of bases not matched to a gene: 5.

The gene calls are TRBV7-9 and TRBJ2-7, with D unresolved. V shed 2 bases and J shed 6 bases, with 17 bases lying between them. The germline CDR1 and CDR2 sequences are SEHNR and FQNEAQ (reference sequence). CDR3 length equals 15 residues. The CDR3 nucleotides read TGTGCCAGCAGCTTACCCACCGGAATAGCCCCCGAGCAGTACTTC. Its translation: CASSLPTGIAPEQYF.

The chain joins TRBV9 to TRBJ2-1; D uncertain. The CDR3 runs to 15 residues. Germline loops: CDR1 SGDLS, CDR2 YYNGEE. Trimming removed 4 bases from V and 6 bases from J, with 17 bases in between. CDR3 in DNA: TGTGCCAGCAGCCGGATACTTGCCCCGGTCAATGAGCAGTTCTTC. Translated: CASSRILAPVNEQFF.

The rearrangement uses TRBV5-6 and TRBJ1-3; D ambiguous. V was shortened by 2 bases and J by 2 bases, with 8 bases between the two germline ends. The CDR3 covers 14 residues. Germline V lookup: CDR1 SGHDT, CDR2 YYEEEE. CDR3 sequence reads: CASSFGVPGNTIYF. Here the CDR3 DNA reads TGTGCCAGCAGCTTCGGGGTGCCTGGAAACACCATATATTTT. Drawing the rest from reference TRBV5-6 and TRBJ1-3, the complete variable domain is DAGVTQSPTHLIKTRGQQVTLRCSPKSGHDTVSWYQQALGQGPQFIFQYYEEEERQRGNFPDRFSGHQFPNYSSELNVNALLLGDSALYLCASSFGVPGNTIYFGEGSWLTVV.

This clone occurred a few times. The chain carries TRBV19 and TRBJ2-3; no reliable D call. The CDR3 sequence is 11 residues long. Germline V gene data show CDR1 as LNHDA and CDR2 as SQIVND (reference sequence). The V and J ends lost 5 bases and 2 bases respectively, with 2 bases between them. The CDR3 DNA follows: TGTGCCAGTAGTTACACAGATACGCAGTATTTT. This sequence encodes CASSYTDTQYF.

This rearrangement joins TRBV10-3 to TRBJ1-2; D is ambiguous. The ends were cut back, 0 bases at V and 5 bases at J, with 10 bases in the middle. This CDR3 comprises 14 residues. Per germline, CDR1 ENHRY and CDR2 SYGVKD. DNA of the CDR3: TGTGCCATCAGTGAGTCCGGGGAGGGTTATGGCTACACCTTC. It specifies CAISESGEGYGYTF.

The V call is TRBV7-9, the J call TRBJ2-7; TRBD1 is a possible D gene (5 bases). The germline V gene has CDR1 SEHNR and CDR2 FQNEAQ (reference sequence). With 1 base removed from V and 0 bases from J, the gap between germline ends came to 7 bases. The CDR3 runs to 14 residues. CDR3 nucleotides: TGTGCCAGCAGCTTAGAGGGGCACTCCTACGAGCAGTACTTC. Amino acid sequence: CASSLEGHSYEQYF.

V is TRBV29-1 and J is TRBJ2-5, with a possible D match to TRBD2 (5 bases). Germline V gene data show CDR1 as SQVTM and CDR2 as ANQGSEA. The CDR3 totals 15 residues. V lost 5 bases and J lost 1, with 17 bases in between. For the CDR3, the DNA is TGCAGCGTTCCCCAACTCGGACTCACCCAAGAGACCCAGTACTTC. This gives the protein CSVPQLGLTQETQYF.

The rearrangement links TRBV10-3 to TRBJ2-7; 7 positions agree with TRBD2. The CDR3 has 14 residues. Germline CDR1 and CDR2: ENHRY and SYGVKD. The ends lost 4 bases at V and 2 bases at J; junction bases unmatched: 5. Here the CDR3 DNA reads TGTGCCATCAGTGCCGGGACTACCGCCTACGAGCAGTACTTC. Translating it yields CAISAGTTAYEQYF.

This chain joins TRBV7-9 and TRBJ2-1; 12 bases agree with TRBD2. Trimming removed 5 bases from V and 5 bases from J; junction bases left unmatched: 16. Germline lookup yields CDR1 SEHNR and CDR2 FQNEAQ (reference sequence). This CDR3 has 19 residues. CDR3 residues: CASSALWTGASGRDNEQFF. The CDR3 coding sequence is TGTGCCAGCAGCGCGTTGTGGACAGGGGCTAGCGGGAGGGACAATGAGCAGTTCTTC.

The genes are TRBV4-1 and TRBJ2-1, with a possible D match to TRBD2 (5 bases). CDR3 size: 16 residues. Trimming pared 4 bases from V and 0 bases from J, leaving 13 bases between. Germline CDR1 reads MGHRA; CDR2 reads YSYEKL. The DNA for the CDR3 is TGCGCCAGCAGCCGGACGGGAATAAACTCCTACAATGAGCAGTTCTTC. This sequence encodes CASSRTGINSYNEQFF.

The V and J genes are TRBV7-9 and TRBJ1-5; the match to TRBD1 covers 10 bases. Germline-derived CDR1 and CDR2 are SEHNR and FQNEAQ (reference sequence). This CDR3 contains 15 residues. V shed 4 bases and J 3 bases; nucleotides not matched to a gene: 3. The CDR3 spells CASSSGTGVNQPQHF. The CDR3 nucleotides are TGTGCCAGCAGCTCCGGGACAGGGGTCAATCAGCCCCAGCATTTT.

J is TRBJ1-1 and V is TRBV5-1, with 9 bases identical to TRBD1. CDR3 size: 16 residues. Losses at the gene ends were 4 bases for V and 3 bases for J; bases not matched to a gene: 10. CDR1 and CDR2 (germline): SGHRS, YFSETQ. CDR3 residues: CASSARTGVVDTEAFF. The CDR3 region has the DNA TGCGCCAGCAGCGCACGGACAGGGGTGGTTGACACTGAAGCTTTCTTT. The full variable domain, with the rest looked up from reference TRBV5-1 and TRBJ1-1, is KAGVTQTPRYLIKTRGQQVTLSCSPISGHRSVSWYQQTPGQGLQFLFEYFSETQRNKGNFPGRFSGRQFSNSRSEMNVSTLELGDSALYLCASSARTGVVDTEAFFGQGTRLTVV.